This T cell receptor (beta chain) stems from a study of CD8 T cells in Susac syndrome. Study results and limitations: The authors found no clonal expansion in Susac syndrome CD4+ T cell repertoires.

Diagnostic criteria defined recently for definite or probable disease were met by the Susac syndrome patients. As to this clonotype: What it binds is unknown.

This CDR3 contains 16 residues. J lost 6 bases, V lost 3 bases, and 11 bases had no gene match. Germline CDR1 and CDR2: MNHEY and SMNVEV (reference sequence). Random hexamers primed reverse transcription of about 0.45 to 1 ug RNA. Multiplex immunoSEQ PCR targeted 54 Vbeta and 13 Jbeta TCR beta segments. TCRdb analysed the immunoSEQ multiplex PCR reads with MiXCR anew, one entry per CDR3 protein. The profile shows 170,000 or so distinct CDR3 sequences, 90% to 96% of them singletons. The sequence was collected from a human donor with Susac syndrome. This rearrangement joins TRBV27 to TRBJ2-1; 7 bases match TRBD1. The specimen sequenced was CD4+ T cells from PBMCs. CDR3 nucleotides: TGTGCCAGCAGTTTTAGTCCGAGACAGGGAGTCAATGAGCAGTTCTTC. It is translated as CASSFSPRQGVNEQFF.